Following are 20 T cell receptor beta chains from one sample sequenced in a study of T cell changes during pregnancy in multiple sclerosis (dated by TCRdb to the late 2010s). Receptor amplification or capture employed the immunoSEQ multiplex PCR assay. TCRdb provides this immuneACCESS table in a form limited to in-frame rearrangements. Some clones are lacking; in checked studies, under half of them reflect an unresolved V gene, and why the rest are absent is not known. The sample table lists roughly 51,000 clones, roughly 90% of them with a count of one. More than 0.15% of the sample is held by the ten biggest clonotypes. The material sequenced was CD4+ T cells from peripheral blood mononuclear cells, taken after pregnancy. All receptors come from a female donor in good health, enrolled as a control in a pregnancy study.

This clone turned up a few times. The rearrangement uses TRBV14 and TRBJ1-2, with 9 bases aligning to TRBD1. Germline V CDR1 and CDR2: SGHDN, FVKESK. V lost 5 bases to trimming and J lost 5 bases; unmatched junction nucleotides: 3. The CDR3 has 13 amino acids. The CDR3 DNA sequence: TGTGCCAGCAGCACCGGACAGGGGTATGGCTACACCTTC. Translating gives CASSTGQGYGYTF.

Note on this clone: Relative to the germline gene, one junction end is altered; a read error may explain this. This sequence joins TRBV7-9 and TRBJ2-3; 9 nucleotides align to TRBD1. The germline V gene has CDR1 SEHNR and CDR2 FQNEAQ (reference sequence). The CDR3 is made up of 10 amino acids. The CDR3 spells CASSSGTGTF. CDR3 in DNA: TGTGCCAGCAGCTCCGGGACAGGGACTTTT.

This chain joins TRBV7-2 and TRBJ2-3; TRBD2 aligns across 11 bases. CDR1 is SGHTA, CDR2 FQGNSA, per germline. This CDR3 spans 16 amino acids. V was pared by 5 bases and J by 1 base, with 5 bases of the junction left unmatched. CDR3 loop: CASSTRLAGRTDTQYF. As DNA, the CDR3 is TGTGCCAGCAGCACAAGACTAGCGGGACGCACAGATACGCAGTATTTT.

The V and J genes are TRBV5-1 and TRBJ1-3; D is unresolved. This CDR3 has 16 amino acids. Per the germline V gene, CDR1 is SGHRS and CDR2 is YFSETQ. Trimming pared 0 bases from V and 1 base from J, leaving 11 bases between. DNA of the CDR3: TGCGCCAGCAGCTTGGGGGCCGTCGGATCTGGAAACACCATATATTTT. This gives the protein CASSLGAVGSGNTIYF.

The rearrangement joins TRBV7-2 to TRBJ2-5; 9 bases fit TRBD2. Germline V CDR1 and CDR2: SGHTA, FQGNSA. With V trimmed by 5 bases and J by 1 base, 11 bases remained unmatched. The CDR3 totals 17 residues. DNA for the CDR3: TGTGCCAGCAGCCCAAGGAGGCAGCGGGGGGTCCAAGAGACCCAGTACTTC. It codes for CASSPRRQRGVQETQYF.

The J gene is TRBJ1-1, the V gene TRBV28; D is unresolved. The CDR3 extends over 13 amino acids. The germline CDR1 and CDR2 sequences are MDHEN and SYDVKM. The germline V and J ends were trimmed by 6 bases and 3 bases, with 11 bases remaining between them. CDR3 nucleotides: TGTGCCAGCAGCCCCGGGGTGCACACTGAAGCTTTCTTT. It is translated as CASSPGVHTEAFF.

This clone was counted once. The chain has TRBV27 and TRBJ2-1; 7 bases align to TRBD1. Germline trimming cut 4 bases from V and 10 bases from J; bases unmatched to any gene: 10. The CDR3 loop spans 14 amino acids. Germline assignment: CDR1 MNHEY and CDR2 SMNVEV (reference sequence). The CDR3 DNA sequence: TGTGCCAGCAGTTATGACAGGGAGCCTCCCGAGCAGTTCTTC. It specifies CASSYDREPPEQFF.

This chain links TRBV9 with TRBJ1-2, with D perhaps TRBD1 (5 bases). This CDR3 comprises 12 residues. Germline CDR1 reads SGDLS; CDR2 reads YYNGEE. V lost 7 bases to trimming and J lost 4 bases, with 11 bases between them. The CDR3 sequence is CASQRGSYGYTF. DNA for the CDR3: TGTGCCAGCCAGCGGGGCTCCTATGGCTACACCTTC. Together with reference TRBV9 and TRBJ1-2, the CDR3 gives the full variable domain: DSGVTQTPKHLITATGQRVTLRCSPRSGDLSVYWYQQSLDQGLQFLIQYYNGEERAKGNILERFSAQQFPDLHSELNLSSLELGDSALYFCASQRGSYGYTFGSGTRLTVV.

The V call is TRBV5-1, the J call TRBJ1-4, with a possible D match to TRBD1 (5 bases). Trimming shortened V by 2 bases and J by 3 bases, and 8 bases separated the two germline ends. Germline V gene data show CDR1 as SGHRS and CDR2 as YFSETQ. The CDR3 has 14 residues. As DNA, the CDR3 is TGCGCCAGCAGCTTCCGACAGCCTAATGAAAAACTGTTTTTT. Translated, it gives CASSFRQPNEKLFF.

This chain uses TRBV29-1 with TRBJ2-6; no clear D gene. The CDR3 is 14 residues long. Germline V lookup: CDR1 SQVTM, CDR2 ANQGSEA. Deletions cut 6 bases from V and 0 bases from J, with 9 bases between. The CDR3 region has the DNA TGCAGCGTGACATCAGACTCTGGGGCCAACGTCCTGACTTTC. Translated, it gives CSVTSDSGANVLTF.

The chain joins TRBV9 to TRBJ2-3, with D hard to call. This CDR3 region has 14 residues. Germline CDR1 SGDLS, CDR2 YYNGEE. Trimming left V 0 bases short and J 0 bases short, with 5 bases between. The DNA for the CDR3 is TGTGCCAGCAGCGTAGCTGTTAGCACAGATACGCAGTATTTT. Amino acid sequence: CASSVAVSTDTQYF.

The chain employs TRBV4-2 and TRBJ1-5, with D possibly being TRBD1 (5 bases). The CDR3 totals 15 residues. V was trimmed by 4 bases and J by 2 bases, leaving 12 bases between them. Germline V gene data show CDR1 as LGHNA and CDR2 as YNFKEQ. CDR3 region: CASSPGRGGNQPQHF. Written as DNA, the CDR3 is TGTGCCAGCAGCCCAGGGCGGGGGGGCAATCAGCCCCAGCATTTT.

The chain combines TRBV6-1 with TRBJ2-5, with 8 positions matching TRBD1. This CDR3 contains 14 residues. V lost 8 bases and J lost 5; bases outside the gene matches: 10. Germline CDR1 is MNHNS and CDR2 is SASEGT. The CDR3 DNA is TGTGCCAGCGACCAGGGGGCAGGGCAGGAGACCCAGTACTTC. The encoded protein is CASDQGAGQETQYF.

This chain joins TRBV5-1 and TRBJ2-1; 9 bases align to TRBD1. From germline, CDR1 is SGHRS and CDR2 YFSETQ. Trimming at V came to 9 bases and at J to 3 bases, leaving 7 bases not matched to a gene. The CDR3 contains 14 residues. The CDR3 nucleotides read TGCGCCACCTCGGGACAGGGTAACTACAATGAGCAGTTCTTC. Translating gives CATSGQGNYNEQFF.

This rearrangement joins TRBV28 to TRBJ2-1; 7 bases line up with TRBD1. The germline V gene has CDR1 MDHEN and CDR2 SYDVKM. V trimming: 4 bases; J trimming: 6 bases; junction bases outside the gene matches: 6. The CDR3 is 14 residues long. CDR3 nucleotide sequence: TGTGCCAGCAGTTCTCCCTACAGGGGCAATGAGCAGTTCTTC. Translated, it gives CASSSPYRGNEQFF.

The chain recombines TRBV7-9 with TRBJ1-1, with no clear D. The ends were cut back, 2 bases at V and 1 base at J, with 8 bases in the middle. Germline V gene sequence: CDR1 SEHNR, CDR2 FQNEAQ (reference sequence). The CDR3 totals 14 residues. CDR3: CASSLKIRNTEAFF. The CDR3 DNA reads TGTGCCAGCAGCTTAAAGATCAGGAACACTGAAGCTTTCTTT.

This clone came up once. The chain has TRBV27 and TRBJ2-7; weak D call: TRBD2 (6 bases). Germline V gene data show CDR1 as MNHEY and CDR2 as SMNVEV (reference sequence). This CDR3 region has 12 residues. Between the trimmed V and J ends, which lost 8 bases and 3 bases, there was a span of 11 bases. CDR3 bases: TGTGCCAGCCGGGGGTTCGGCTACGAGCAGTACTTC. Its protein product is CASRGFGYEQYF.

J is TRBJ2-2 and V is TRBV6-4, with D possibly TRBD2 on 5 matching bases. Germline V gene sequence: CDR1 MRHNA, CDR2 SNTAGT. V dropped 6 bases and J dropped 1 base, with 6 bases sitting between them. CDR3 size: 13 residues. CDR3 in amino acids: CASRRENTGELFF. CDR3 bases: TGTGCCAGCAGACGGGAGAACACCGGGGAGCTGTTTTTT.

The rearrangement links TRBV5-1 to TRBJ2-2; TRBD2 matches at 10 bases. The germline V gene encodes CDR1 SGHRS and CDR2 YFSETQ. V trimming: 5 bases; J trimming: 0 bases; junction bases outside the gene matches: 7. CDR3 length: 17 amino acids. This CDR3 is CASSSASGGSNTGELFF. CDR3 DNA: TGCGCCAGCAGTTCGGCTAGCGGGGGCTCGAACACCGGGGAGCTGTTTTTT.

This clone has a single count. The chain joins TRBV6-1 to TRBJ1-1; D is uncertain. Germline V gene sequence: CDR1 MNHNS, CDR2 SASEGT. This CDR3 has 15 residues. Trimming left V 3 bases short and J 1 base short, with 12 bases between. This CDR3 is CASSDGPLKNTEAFF. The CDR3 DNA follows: TGTGCCAGCAGTGATGGGCCGCTAAAGAACACTGAAGCTTTCTTT.